The present TCR beta chain was sequenced within a study of cytomegalovirus exposure and HLA in healthy donors. For the study at large: Around 81% of more than 300 genotyped donors fell in the Caucasian-associated ancestry cluster.

General study findings and limits: TCR sequences were mostly rare, though some public TCRs occurred in many donors. Through in vitro validation, three CMV-associated chains were shown to be specific for CMV antigens. Analyses of presence/absence relied on an assumption of roughly uniform sequencing depth across donors.

With 60 Vbeta and 13 Jbeta primers, the PCR was carried out. Sequencing used immunoSEQ multiplex PCR; TCRdb keeps in-frame clones, though not all of them. Of 150,000 to 200,000 clones listed, roughly 79% are singletons. This clone was detected once. No antigen is known for it. One end of the junction fails to match germline, which may point to a read error. CDR3 length: 13 residues. Germline V gives CDR1 SGHNT, CDR2 YENEEA. The source is a male donor in good health and CMV-seropositive. Sequencing was performed on PBMCs. The chain links TRBV11-3 to TRBJ1-2; TRBD1 agrees at 7 bases. The CDR3 bases are TGTGCCGGCAGCTTAGCAGGGGGCTATGGCTACACCTTC. This encodes CAGSLAGGYGYTF. Supplemented by reference TRBV11-3 and TRBJ1-2, the full variable domain reads EAGVVQSPRYKIIEKKQPVAFWCNPISGHNTLYWYLQNLGQGPELLIRYENEEAVDDSQLPKDRFSAERLKGVDSTLKIQPAELGDSAVYLCAGSLAGGYGYTFGSGTRLTVV.